The 5 T cell receptor beta chains below come from one sample, sequenced in a study of T cell responses to AZD1222 COVID-19 vaccine. The protocol was immunoSEQ multiplex PCR, while the TCRdb copy is restricted to in-frame clones and leaves out a portion. The sample contains more than 80,000 clones, approximately 91% of which appear only once. The input for sequencing was peripheral blood, taken on day 0 of AZD1222 vaccination. Receptor source: an adult in good health.

This sequence joins TRBV4-3 and TRBJ1-1; 8 bases agree with TRBD1. The ends lost 5 bases at V and 2 bases at J; junction bases unmatched: 7. The CDR3 is made up of 15 amino acids. CDR1 and CDR2 (germline): LGHNA, YSLEER. The chain's CDR3 is CASSRTGYFNTEAFF. The CDR3, as DNA: TGCGCCAGCAGCAGGACAGGGTATTTCAACACTGAAGCTTTCTTT.

Details on this clone: Other DNA sequences in this specimen translate into the identical CDR3. This chain links TRBV10-3 with TRBJ1-5, with D maybe TRBD1 (5 bases). Trimming left V 3 bases short and J 1 base short, with 7 bases between. The CDR3 has 14 amino acids. The germline V gene has CDR1 ENHRY and CDR2 SYGVKD. The CDR3 nucleotides are TGTGCCATCAGTGACAGGGAGAGCAATCAGCCCCAGCATTTT. Protein: CAISDRESNQPQHF.

CDR3 DNA sequence: TGTGCCACCGAAGGACAGACCACAGATACGCAGTATTTT. It specifies CATEGQTTDTQYF. This sequence joins TRBV24-1 and TRBJ2-3; weak D call: TRBD1 (6 bases). The V end lost 9 bases, the J end lost 2 bases, and 11 bases lay between the germline ends. CDR1 and CDR2 (germline): KGHDR, SFDVKD. CDR3 length: 13 amino acids.

The genes are TRBV5-1 and TRBJ2-2; D call uncertain. In germline, CDR1 is SGHRS, CDR2 YFSETQ. Trimming removed 1 base at V and 6 bases at J, with 7 bases between. This CDR3 is 13 amino acids long. CDR3 amino acids: CASSLRLAGELFF. The CDR3 DNA reads TGCGCCAGCAGCTTGAGGCTCGCCGGGGAGCTGTTTTTT.

This sequence joins TRBV28 and TRBJ1-4; 11 bases are a match to TRBD1. The CDR3 spans 15 residues. CDR1 is MDHEN, CDR2 SYDVKM, per germline. V trimming: 4 bases; J trimming: 8 bases; junction bases outside the gene matches: 6. Here the CDR3 reads CASSSAGTGGEKLFF. The CDR3 DNA is TGTGCCAGCAGTTCGGCCGGGACAGGGGGAGAAAAACTGTTTTTT.